This T cell receptor beta chain was identified in a study of T-cell memory formation after mild COVID-19 (dated by TCRdb to the early 2020s). For the wider study: TCR sequence clusters from the two donors were found to be largely donor specific. Two young, previously healthy adult volunteers, one female and one male, were included in the cohort. T-cell clones expanding and contracting after mild COVID-19 in a couple of donors were tracked by longitudinal TCRalpha and TCRbeta repertoire sequencing.

There are many counts of this clonotype. Its recognized antigen is unknown. Base quality data are lacking; no much larger clone is found one base away. The germline V gene supplies CDR1 SGHTA and CDR2 FQGTGA. V and J lose 5 bases and 0 bases, and a span of 3 bases separates them. Spanning cysteine to phenylalanine, the CDR3 consists of 12 amino acids. Just CDR3 DNA is preserved here, 36 bases in frame from base 1. Study-level results and caveats: From day 15 to 85, contracting clones showed balanced CD4/CD8 phenotypes, whereas a second wave of clones that expanded from day 15 to 37 leaned towards CD4+. The detection of some responding clones in pre-infection memory suggests that pre-existing cross-reactive memory T cells joined the SARS-CoV-2 response. The study covered only two mild cases, and larger cohorts including severe cases with pre-infection samples were considered necessary. Contracting CD4+ clones appeared mostly in the CM and EM memory subsets, whereas CD8+ clones were enriched in EMRA. Whether the second-wave clones peaking on day 37 were SARS-CoV-2 specific was not confirmed.

Ficoll-Paque density gradient centrifugation was used to isolate PBMCs. The listed sequencing device is Illumina NovaSeq 6000. TCRalpha and TCRbeta cDNA libraries were built by 5'RACE with constant-segment primers, adding sample barcodes and unique molecular identifiers. RNA was extracted from every sample with Trizol reagent. Amplification of the libraries took two PCR steps, and the second step added a second sample barcode plus Illumina TruSeq adapters. Sequencing of libraries was performed on an Illumina NovaSeq with 2 x 150 bp paired-end reads. The paper's data handling went like this. Demultiplexing of reads and collapsing into UMI-guided consensus sequences were performed with migec v1.2.7. Using mixcr v2.1.11, UMI consensuses were aligned to TRA and TRB V and J templates and then assembled into clonotypes. A clonotype was counted as expanded or contracted only when both edgeR and NoisET called the clonotype significant, with the noise models trained on biological replicates. For edgeR calls, the thresholds were a false discovery rate-adjusted p below 0.01 and a log2 fold-change of 1. As an exploratory analysis of dynamics, max-normalized trajectories of the 1000 most abundant clonotypes were examined by PCA with hierarchical clustering. The CD4 or CD8 phenotype of responding clones was assigned using the separately sequenced CD4+ and CD8+ repertoires. TCRdb handled the public reads itself, with Q25 trimming in fastp and clone calling in MiXCR, and kept productive beta chains. Under each unique CDR3 protein, matching rows form one entry showing the most common genes and DNA. The V and J calls were determined by TCRdb, not by the authors. This sample lists around 300,000 distinct CDR3 sequences; approximately 14% were detected once. 20% to 25% of the sample rests with the top ten.

The TCR comes from a man between 18 and 29 years old who had mild COVID-19 (a few samples of this study predate the infection). The sample titles of this study are shuffled in the database, so cell type and time point are left out; the donor was told from shared clones. Recombination connected TRBV7-3 to TRBJ2-3; too little of a D gene remains to name it. The sequenced material came from PBMCs or a T cell subset sorted from them (not recorded which). The CDR3 reads as follows: CASSASTDTQYF. At the DNA level, the sequence is TGTGCCAGCAGCGCGAGCACAGATACGCAGTATTTT.